Listed below are T cell receptor beta chains from one sample, sequenced in a study of cytotoxic CD8 clonotypes in ibrutinib-treated CLL. Generated by immunoSEQ multiplex PCR, the TCRdb table keeps only in-frame clones and is missing some. The sample lists roughly 200,000 clones; over 60% were seen once. The source material was PBMCs, sampled after 24 months of ibrutinib treatment. These receptor sequences come from a human donor with chronic lymphocytic leukemia. The CDR3 runs from the conserved cysteine through the conserved F or W. Each record gives: V gene, D gene, clone size, J gene, CDR3 protein. A D gene is named only where the DNA matches it firmly. Part of the rows lack a size; the others show once, few, many or a class for expanded clones.

>TRBV7-3|TRBD1|.|TRBJ2-7
CASSFTGGSYEQYF
>TRBV4-2|.|.|TRBJ1-2
CASSQVFGQNLYGYTF
>TRBV7-2|.|.|TRBJ1-1
CASSLRQNTEAFF
>TRBV10-3|TRBD2|.|TRBJ2-3
CAISERTSRSTDTQYF
>TRBV10-1|TRBD2|few|TRBJ2-2
CASSDSWLAGAPGELFF
>TRBV29-1|TRBD1|.|TRBJ1-2
CSVDTGTGLDGYTF
>TRBV18|.|.|TRBJ1-3
CASSLSVDSGNTIYF
>TRBV29-1|TRBD1|.|TRBJ1-4
CSVVDRATNEKLFF
>TRBV7-6|.|.|TRBJ1-1
CASSAGTEAFF
>TRBV9|TRBD1|medium-sized|TRBJ2-5
CASSGCRGQGFQETQYF
>TRBV28|.|.|TRBJ1-5
CASSLFRDQPQHF
>TRBV29-1|TRBD2|once|TRBJ2-5
CSVAPGTSIETQYF
>TRBV5-6|.|.|TRBJ2-5
CASSSGLRSSVETQYF
>TRBV10-3|TRBD2|.|TRBJ2-3
CAIKTSGDTQYF
>TRBV4-2|TRBD2|.|TRBJ2-3
CASSQGRSSAGVGDTQYF
>TRBV7-8|TRBD2|few|TRBJ2-5
CASSPGLAGETQYF
>TRBV11-2|.|.|TRBJ1-2
CASSLGLPYGYTF
>TRBV10-3|.|.|TRBJ2-7
CAISERADSNEQYF
>TRBV29-1|.|.|TRBJ1-1
CSVVPGRGNTEAFF
>TRBV27|TRBD1|.|TRBJ1-1
CASKDRVNTEAFF
>TRBV20-1|.|.|TRBJ2-7
CSAGYSYEQYF
>TRBV5-4|TRBD2|.|TRBJ2-1
CASSLFRGLAGIAMYNEQFF
>TRBV4-3|.|.|TRBJ2-3
CASSQAYSTDTQYF
>TRBV10-3|.|few|TRBJ2-7
CASRGPLSLEQYF
>TRBV30|TRBD1|.|TRBJ1-2
CAWRDKQGNYGYTF
>TRBV29-1|.|.|TRBJ1-1
CSVVREGTEAFF
>TRBV2|TRBD2|.|TRBJ2-5
CASNRAGGGEETQYF
>TRBV7-9|TRBD1|.|TRBJ1-2
CASSLGQLNYGYTF
>TRBV14|.|.|TRBJ1-2
CASRRRDTGGYTF
>TRBV7-9|TRBD1|few|TRBJ2-7
CASSLYQGAYEQYF
>TRBV5-6|TRBD1|.|TRBJ1-4
CASRRDRGPEKLFF
>TRBV7-9|.|.|TRBJ2-7
CASSLLLGGSYEQYF
>TRBV7-6|TRBD1|once|TRBJ1-1
CASSPYARQGNTEAFF
>TRBV7-3|TRBD2|.|TRBJ2-5
CASSFSGKETQYF
>TRBV6-1|.|few|TRBJ1-5
CASFAADDQPQHF
>TRBV30|.|once|TRBJ2-7
CAWSPTWNGRYEQYF
>TRBV7-9|.|.|TRBJ1-5
CASSFGGSGNQPQHF
>TRBV2|.|few|TRBJ2-5
CASSVSDLKSYF
>TRBV5-4|.|.|TRBJ1-2
CASSMDTYGYTF
>TRBV4-3|.|few|TRBJ2-1
CASSSHSEQFF
>TRBV6-6|TRBD1|.|TRBJ2-7
CASSYPGQASYEQYF
>TRBV5-6|.|.|TRBJ1-2
CASSLAGIYGYTF
>TRBV4-2|TRBD1|once|TRBJ1-2
CASSQRGTGPYGYTF
>TRBV5-1|.|.|TRBJ2-2
CASSSLMAGNTGELFF
>TRBV10-3|TRBD1|.|TRBJ1-2
CAISEPTKKTGSLGYTF
>TRBV4-1|.|few|TRBJ2-2
CASSQEDTTLELFF
>TRBV30|.|.|TRBJ1-5
CAWKPPVPNQPQHF
>TRBV7-3|TRBD2|.|TRBJ2-3
CASSLSRESDTQYF
>TRBV5-1|.|.|TRBJ1-2
CASSLIAGNYGYTF
>TRBV6-1|.|.|TRBJ1-2
CASSPLGGSYGYTF